This TCR beta chain was sequenced in a study of OX40 agonist ivuxolimab in advanced cancers. Whole-study context: As their treatment, patients were administered ivuxolimab, an agonistic anti-OX40 (CD134) antibody. Hepatocellular carcinoma, melanoma, renal cell or head and neck cancer occurred in dose-escalation patients. Overall study findings and caveats: Doses of 0.1 to 3.0 mg/kg were accompanied by clonal expansion of CD4+ and CD8+ blood T cells by week 6.

A word on this clone: The antigen is unknown.

Profiling relied on immunoSEQ multiplex PCR, and the TCRdb table lists in-frame clones only, not all of them. This table holds 50,000 or so clones, around 85% found once. Systemic immunosuppression or a history of autoimmune disease excluded patients. The CDR3 is made up of 17 amino acids. Trimming took 0 bases from V and 7 from J, leaving 16 bases between them. Per the germline V gene, CDR1 is LNHNV and CDR2 is YYDKDF (reference sequence). V gene TRBV15 combines with J gene TRBJ1-6; D is unclear. This TCR derives from an adult with an advanced solid tumor such as melanoma, head and neck, liver or kidney cancer. Material: CD4+ or CD8+ T cells sorted from blood, obtained in a trial of the OX40 agonist ivuxolimab. CDR3 bases: TGTGCCACCAGCAGAGATCCTTCCCATCAAGACAATTCACCCCTCCACTTT. Its protein is CATSRDPSHQDNSPLHF.